The present T cell receptor (beta chain) was sequenced within a study of cytomegalovirus exposure and HLA in healthy donors. General study findings and limits: A later analysis showed that HLA-associated TCR beta chains had undergone more clonal expansion than equally common others. Cytomegalovirus status was reportedly diagnosed by the classifier with high sensitivity and specificity.

The CDR3 length is 14 residues. Germline V gene data show CDR1 as LNHDA and CDR2 as SQIVND (reference sequence). Trimming removed 3 bases from V and 4 bases from J, with 12 bases in between. This clone was detected only a few times. Its target is unknown. Researchers ran the PCR with 60 Vbeta and 13 Jbeta primers. Original handling: Later analysis identified 88 million or so unique TCR beta chains, approximately 11 million shared. Sequencing used immunoSEQ multiplex PCR; TCRdb keeps in-frame clones, though not all of them. That table gives V, J and clone size, and the DNA gave D and trimming. The sample lists some 120,000 clones; about 80% were seen once.

The rearrangement uses TRBV19 and TRBJ2-5, with a weak D call TRBD1 (6 bases). This receptor was taken from a man aged 25-40 years in good health and CMV-seronegative. The sample consisted of PBMCs. CDR3 region: CASSISGVTETQYF. CDR3 bases: TGTGCCAGTAGTATCTCAGGGGTAACAGAGACCCAGTACTTC.